The T cell receptor (beta chain) under discussion was sequenced for a study of OX40 agonist ivuxolimab in advanced cancers. Looking at the study overall: Patients received ivuxolimab, an intravenous treatment, every 2 weeks at 0.01 to 10 mg/kg. The study's findings and limits: The specificity for antigen of the expanded peripheral T cells was not determined.

The method was immunoSEQ multiplex PCR; TCRdb's version includes in-frame clones alone and lacks a portion of them. The sample yields some 52,000 clones, approximately 87% seen once. In its sample, this clone was seen once. Antigen: not known. Germline V gene data show CDR1 as ENHRY and CDR2 as SYGVKD. The length of the CDR3 is 14 residues. Trimming cost V 5 bases and J 4 bases; bases outside gene matches: 2. The V gene is TRBV10-3, the J gene TRBJ1-4; TRBD1 aligns across 9 bases. The sample in question was CD4+ or CD8+ T cells sorted from blood, obtained in a trial of the OX40 agonist ivuxolimab. This receptor was taken from an adult with an advanced solid tumor such as melanoma, head and neck, liver or kidney cancer. The CDR3 DNA reads TGTGCCATCAGTACAGGGGGCGGTAATGAAAAACTGTTTTTT. Its protein is CAISTGGGNEKLFF.